This is a list of T cell receptor beta chains from one sample in a study of OX40 agonist ivuxolimab in advanced cancers. Sequencing was performed with immunoSEQ multiplex PCR; in TCRdb, only in-frame clones are kept and a portion is missing. The table has some 79,000 clones, over 75% seen once. The sample consisted of CD4+ or CD8+ T cells sorted from blood, taken in a trial of the OX40 agonist ivuxolimab. Receptors were obtained from an adult with an advanced solid tumor such as melanoma, head and neck, liver or kidney cancer. Both conserved end residues are part of each CDR3. A D gene is named only where the DNA matches it firmly. Only part of the rows carry a size: once, few, many, or a class if the clone is expanded.

V: TRBV5-4
size: -
J: TRBJ2-3
D: -
CDR3: CASSPGLSTSTDTQYF
DNA: TGTGCCAGCAGCCCCGGTCTTTCAACTAGCACAGATACGCAGTATTTT

V: TRBV9
size: once
J: TRBJ2-7
D: -
CDR3: CASSATHQAQYEQYF
DNA: TGTGCCAGCAGCGCCACCCACCAAGCCCAATACGAGCAGTACTTC

V: TRBV19
size: -
J: TRBJ2-7
D: -
CDR3: CASSRRDSYEQYF
DNA: TGTGCCAGTAGTAGAAGGGACTCCTACGAGCAGTACTTC

V: TRBV27
size: -
J: TRBJ1-2
D: TRBD1
CDR3: CASSRQGSYGYTF
DNA: TGTGCCAGCAGTCGACAGGGGAGCTATGGCTACACCTTC

V: TRBV5-1
size: -
J: TRBJ1-1
D: TRBD1
CDR3: CASSLVPGQGSEAFF
DNA: TGCGCCAGCAGCTTGGTGCCGGGACAGGGTTCTGAAGCTTTCTTT

V: TRBV11-3
size: -
J: TRBJ2-1
D: TRBD2
CDR3: CASSLGVSGRRHNEQFF
DNA: TGTGCCAGCAGCTTAGGGGTTAGCGGGAGGCGACACAATGAGCAGTTCTTC

V: TRBV6-6
size: -
J: TRBJ1-1
D: -
CDR3: CASTNAGTTEAFF
DNA: TGTGCCAGCACTAACGCCGGGACCACTGAAGCTTTCTTT

V: TRBV11-3
size: -
J: TRBJ2-1
D: TRBD1
CDR3: CASTAGTGGFSGKTYNEQFF
DNA: TGTGCCAGCACCGCCGGGACAGGGGGTTTCAGCGGCAAAACTTACAATGAGCAGTTCTTC

V: TRBV5-4
size: -
J: TRBJ2-1
D: TRBD1
CDR3: CASSRGQGAYNEQFF
DNA: TGTGCCAGCAGCCGAGGACAGGGGGCCTACAATGAGCAGTTCTTC

V: TRBV2
size: -
J: TRBJ1-1
D: -
CDR3: CASSPQGMNTEAFF
DNA: TGTGCCAGCAGCCCGCAGGGTATGAACACTGAAGCTTTCTTT

V: TRBV11-2
size: -
J: TRBJ1-1
D: TRBD1
CDR3: CASSGQVGANTEAFF
DNA: TGTGCCAGCAGCGGACAGGTGGGTGCCAACACTGAAGCTTTCTTT

V: TRBV7-9
size: -
J: TRBJ2-5
D: TRBD1
CDR3: CASSLSRTGRETQYF
DNA: TGTGCCAGCAGCTTATCCCGGACAGGGAGAGAGACCCAGTACTTC

V: TRBV7-3
size: -
J: TRBJ1-1
D: -
CDR3: CASSLARADKTGTEAFF
DNA: TGTGCCAGCAGCTTAGCAAGGGCGGACAAAACGGGGACTGAAGCTTTCTTT

V: TRBV18
size: -
J: TRBJ2-3
D: -
CDR3: CASSPQGQRTDTQYF
DNA: TGTGCCAGCTCACCACAGGGGCAGAGGACAGATACGCAGTATTTT

V: TRBV5-4
size: few
J: TRBJ2-5
D: TRBD2
CDR3: CASSPQTSGSLETQYF
DNA: TGTGCCAGCAGCCCGCAGACTAGCGGGAGTTTGGAGACCCAGTACTTC

V: TRBV7-6
size: -
J: TRBJ2-5
D: -
CDR3: CASSRTESQETQYF
DNA: TGTGCCAGCAGCAGGACTGAATCACAAGAGACCCAGTACTTC

V: TRBV19
size: -
J: TRBJ2-7
D: -
CDR3: CASSMSGDSYEQYF
DNA: TGTGCCAGTAGTATGAGCGGAGATTCCTACGAGCAGTACTTC

V: TRBV21-1
size: -
J: TRBJ2-7
D: -
CDR3: CASSIGQRSYEQYF
DNA: TGTGCCAGCAGCATAGGACAGAGATCCTACGAGCAGTACTTC

V: TRBV6-6
size: -
J: TRBJ2-1
D: TRBD2
CDR3: CASSQSGSSYNEQFF
DNA: TGTGCCAGCAGCCAAAGCGGGAGTTCCTACAATGAGCAGTTCTTC

V: TRBV11-2
size: -
J: TRBJ2-7
D: -
CDR3: CASSQTRGQLDEQYF
DNA: TGTGCCAGCAGCCAGACTAGGGGGCAGTTGGACGAGCAGTACTTC

V: TRBV7-6
size: -
J: TRBJ1-3
D: -
CDR3: CASSLEQPVSGNTIYF
DNA: TGTGCCAGCAGCTTAGAACAGCCGGTCTCTGGAAACACCATATATTTT

V: TRBV28
size: -
J: TRBJ2-1
D: -
CDR3: CASSLFPGLTGVEQFF
DNA: TGTGCCAGCAGTTTATTTCCCGGACTCACTGGTGTCGAGCAGTTCTTC

V: TRBV11-2
size: -
J: TRBJ2-3
D: -
CDR3: CASSAALGNTQYF
DNA: TGTGCCAGCAGCGCCGCACTAGGGAATACGCAGTATTTT

V: TRBV7-9
size: -
J: TRBJ2-7
D: -
CDR3: CASSNDLSYEQYF
DNA: TGTGCCAGCAGCAATGACCTATCCTACGAGCAGTACTTC

V: TRBV7-2
size: -
J: TRBJ2-3
D: TRBD2
CDR3: CASSSLGAGVSDTQYF
DNA: TGTGCCAGCAGCTCCCTAGGAGCGGGAGTGTCAGATACGCAGTATTTT

V: TRBV10-2
size: -
J: TRBJ2-1
D: TRBD2
CDR3: CASMVAGVYEQFF
DNA: TGCGCCAGCATGGTAGCGGGAGTGTATGAGCAGTTCTTC

V: TRBV15
size: -
J: TRBJ2-7
D: TRBD2
CDR3: CATSRDRASGLYEQYF
DNA: TGTGCCACCAGCAGAGATCGAGCTAGCGGGCTATACGAGCAGTACTTC

V: TRBV19
size: -
J: TRBJ1-2
D: -
CDR3: CASSIGDSYYGYTF
DNA: TGTGCCAGTAGTATAGGTGACAGCTACTATGGCTACACCTTC

V: TRBV19
size: -
J: TRBJ2-7
D: TRBD2
CDR3: CASSGGAGVTAREQYF
DNA: TGTGCCAGCTCTGGGGGAGCGGGAGTAACGGCTCGTGAGCAGTACTTC

V: TRBV6-6
size: -
J: TRBJ1-1
D: -
CDR3: CASSTGGSTEAFF
DNA: TGTGCCAGCAGTACGGGGGGGTCCACTGAAGCTTTCTTT

V: TRBV6-1
size: few
J: TRBJ2-5
D: -
CDR3: CASSVRGVGQETQYF
DNA: TGTGCCAGCAGTGTAAGGGGGGTGGGACAAGAGACCCAGTACTTC

V: TRBV6-1
size: once
J: TRBJ2-3
D: TRBD2
CDR3: CASSERGLAGMDTQYF
DNA: TGTGCCAGCAGTGAAAGGGGACTAGCGGGAATGGATACGCAGTATTTT

V: TRBV5-1
size: -
J: TRBJ2-3
D: -
CDR3: CASSDVQGSTDTQYF
DNA: TGCGCCAGCAGCGATGTACAGGGTAGCACAGATACGCAGTATTTT

V: TRBV7-9
size: -
J: TRBJ2-5
D: -
CDR3: CASSLGGNQETQYF
DNA: TGTGCCAGCAGCTTAGGTGGCAACCAAGAGACCCAGTACTTC

V: TRBV30
size: -
J: TRBJ2-7
D: -
CDR3: CAWSAQGHEQYF
DNA: TGTGCTTGGAGCGCGCAGGGACACGAGCAGTACTTC

V: TRBV10-3
size: few
J: TRBJ2-7
D: -
CDR3: CAISESGERYEQYF
DNA: TGTGCCATCTCTGAGTCTGGGGAGCGCTACGAGCAGTACTTC

V: TRBV10-3
size: -
J: TRBJ2-1
D: -
CDR3: CAINSGYNEQFF
DNA: TGTGCCATCAATAGCGGCTACAATGAGCAGTTCTTC

V: TRBV12-5
size: -
J: TRBJ2-7
D: TRBD2
CDR3: CASGFLAGGLISSYEQYF
DNA: TGTGCTAGTGGTTTCCTAGCGGGAGGCCTAATCAGCTCCTACGAGCAGTACTTC

V: TRBV6-5
size: -
J: TRBJ2-1
D: -
CDR3: CASKLGGHYNEQFF
DNA: TGTGCCAGCAAACTAGGGGGGCACTACAATGAGCAGTTCTTC

V: TRBV23-1
size: -
J: TRBJ1-5
D: -
CDR3: CASSLKRGSNQPQHF
DNA: TGCGCCAGCAGCCTTAAAAGAGGGAGCAATCAGCCCCAGCATTTT

V: TRBV27
size: -
J: TRBJ1-2
D: TRBD1
CDR3: CAGFRQGSPAFYGYTF
DNA: TGTGCCGGATTTAGACAGGGGAGCCCTGCTTTTTATGGCTACACCTTC

V: TRBV5-1
size: -
J: TRBJ2-1
D: TRBD2
CDR3: CASSRGGRANNEQFF
DNA: TGCGCCAGCAGCCGGGGCGGGAGGGCTAACAATGAGCAGTTCTTC

V: TRBV19
size: -
J: TRBJ2-3
D: -
CDR3: CASSPRATDTQYF
DNA: TGTGCCAGTAGTCCCCGGGCCACAGATACGCAGTATTTT

V: TRBV15
size: -
J: TRBJ1-2
D: -
CDR3: CATSSSGSGYGYTF
DNA: TGTGCCACCAGCAGCTCGGGGAGTGGATATGGCTACACCTTC

V: TRBV5-1
size: -
J: TRBJ2-7
D: -
CDR3: CASSLALAGLIYEQYF
DNA: TGCGCCAGCAGCTTGGCCCTGGCAGGGTTGATCTACGAGCAGTACTTC

V: TRBV5-1
size: -
J: TRBJ2-5
D: -
CDR3: CASSIGLAPEETQYF
DNA: TGCGCCAGCAGCATTGGTCTAGCGCCGGAAGAGACCCAGTACTTC

V: TRBV16
size: -
J: TRBJ1-5
D: TRBD1
CDR3: CASSQTPGQGEIYQPQHF
DNA: TGTGCCAGCAGCCAAACCCCGGGACAGGGGGAGATATATCAGCCCCAGCATTTT

V: TRBV6-1
size: -
J: TRBJ1-2
D: TRBD1
CDR3: CASSATGFGYTF
DNA: TGTGCCAGCAGTGCGACAGGGTTTGGCTACACCTTC

V: TRBV5-1
size: once
J: TRBJ2-5
D: -
CDR3: CASSLAFEGVGETQYF
DNA: TGCGCCAGCAGCTTGGCCTTTGAAGGGGTAGGGGAGACCCAGTACTTC

V: TRBV7-9
size: -
J: TRBJ2-5
D: TRBD1
CDR3: CASSWTGVETQYF
DNA: TGTGCCAGCAGCTGGACAGGGGTTGAGACCCAGTACTTC